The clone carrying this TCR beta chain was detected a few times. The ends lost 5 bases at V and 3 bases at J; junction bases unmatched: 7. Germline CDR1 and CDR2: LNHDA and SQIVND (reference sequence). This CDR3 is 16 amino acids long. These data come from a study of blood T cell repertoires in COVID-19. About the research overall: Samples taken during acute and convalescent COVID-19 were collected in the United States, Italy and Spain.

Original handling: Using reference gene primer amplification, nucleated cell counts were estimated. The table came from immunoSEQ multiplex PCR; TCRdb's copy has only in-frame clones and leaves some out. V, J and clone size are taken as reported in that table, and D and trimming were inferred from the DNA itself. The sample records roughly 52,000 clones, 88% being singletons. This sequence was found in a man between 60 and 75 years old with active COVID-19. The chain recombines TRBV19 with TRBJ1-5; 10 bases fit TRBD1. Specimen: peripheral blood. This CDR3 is CASSRRDRGDNQPQHF. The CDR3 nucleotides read TGTGCCAGTAGTCGCCGGGACAGGGGCGACAATCAGCCCCAGCATTTT.